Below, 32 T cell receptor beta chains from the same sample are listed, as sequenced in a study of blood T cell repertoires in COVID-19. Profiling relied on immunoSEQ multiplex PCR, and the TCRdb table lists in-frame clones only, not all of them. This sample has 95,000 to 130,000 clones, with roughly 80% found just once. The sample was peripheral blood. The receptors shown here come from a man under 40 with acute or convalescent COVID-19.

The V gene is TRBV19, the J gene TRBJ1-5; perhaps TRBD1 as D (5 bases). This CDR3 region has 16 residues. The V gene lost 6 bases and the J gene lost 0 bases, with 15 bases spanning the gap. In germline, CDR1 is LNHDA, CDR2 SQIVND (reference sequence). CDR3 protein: CASSFSRVNSNQPQHF. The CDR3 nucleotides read TGTGCCAGTAGCTTTAGCAGGGTGAATAGCAATCAGCCCCAGCATTTT.

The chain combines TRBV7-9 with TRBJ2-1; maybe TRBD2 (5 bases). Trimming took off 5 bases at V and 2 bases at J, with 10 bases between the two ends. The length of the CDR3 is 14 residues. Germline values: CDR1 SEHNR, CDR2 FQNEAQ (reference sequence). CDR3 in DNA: TGTGCCAGCAGCCTAACCGGGGCCTACAATGAGCAGTTCTTC. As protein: CASSLTGAYNEQFF.

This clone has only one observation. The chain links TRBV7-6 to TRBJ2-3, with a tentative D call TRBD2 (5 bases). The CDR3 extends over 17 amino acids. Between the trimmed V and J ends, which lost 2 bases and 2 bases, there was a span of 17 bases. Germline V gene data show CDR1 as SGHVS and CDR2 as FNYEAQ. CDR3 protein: CASSLPPEGEDTDTQYF. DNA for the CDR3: TGTGCCAGCAGCTTACCCCCAGAGGGAGAAGACACAGATACGCAGTATTTT.

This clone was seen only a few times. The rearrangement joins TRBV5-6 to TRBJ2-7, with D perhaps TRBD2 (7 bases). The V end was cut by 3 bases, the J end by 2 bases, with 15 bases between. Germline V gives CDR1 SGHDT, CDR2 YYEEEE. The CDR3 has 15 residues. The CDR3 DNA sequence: TGTGCCAGCAGCTGGGGGGGCAGACCTGCCTACGAGCAGTACGTC. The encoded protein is CASSWGGRPAYEQYV.

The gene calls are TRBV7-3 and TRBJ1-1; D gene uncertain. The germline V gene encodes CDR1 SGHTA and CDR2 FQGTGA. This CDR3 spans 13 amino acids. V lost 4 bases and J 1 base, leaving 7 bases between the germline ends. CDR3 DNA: TGTGCCAGCAGCTCAAGAGCGAACACTGAAGCTTTCTTT. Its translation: CASSSRANTEAFF.

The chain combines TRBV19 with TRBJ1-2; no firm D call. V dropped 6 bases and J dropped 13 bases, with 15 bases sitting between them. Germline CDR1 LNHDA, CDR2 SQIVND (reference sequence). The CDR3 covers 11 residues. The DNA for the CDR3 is TGTGCCAGTAGCCCGTACAGTTGGATCACCTTC. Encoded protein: CASSPYSWITF. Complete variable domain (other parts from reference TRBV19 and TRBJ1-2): DGGITQSPKYLFRKEGQNVTLSCEQNLNHDAMYWYRQDPGQGLRLIYYSQIVNDFQKGDIAEGYSVSREKKESFPLTVTSAQKNPTAFYLCASSPYSWITFGSGTRLTVV.

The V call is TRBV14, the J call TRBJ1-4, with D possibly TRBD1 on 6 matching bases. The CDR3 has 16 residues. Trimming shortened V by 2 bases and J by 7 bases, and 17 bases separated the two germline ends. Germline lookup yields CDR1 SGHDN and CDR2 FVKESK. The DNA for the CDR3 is TGTGCCAGCAGCCAACTTACGACAGGAATAGTTGAAAAACTGTTTTTT. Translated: CASSQLTTGIVEKLFF.

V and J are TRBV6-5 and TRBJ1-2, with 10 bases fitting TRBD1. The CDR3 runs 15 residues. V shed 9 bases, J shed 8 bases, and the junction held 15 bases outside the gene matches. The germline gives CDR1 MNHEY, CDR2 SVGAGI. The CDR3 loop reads CASRDRGLGDEGYTF. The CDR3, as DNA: TGTGCCAGTCGCGACAGGGGGCTTGGGGATGAAGGCTACACCTTC.

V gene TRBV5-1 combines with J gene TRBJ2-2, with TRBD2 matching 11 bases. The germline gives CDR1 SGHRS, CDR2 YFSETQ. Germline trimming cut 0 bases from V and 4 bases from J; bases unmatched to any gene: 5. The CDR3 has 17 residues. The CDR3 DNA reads TGCGCCAGCAGCTTGGTCCTAGCGGGAGGTGGCACCGGGGAGCTGTTTTTT. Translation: CASSLVLAGGGTGELFF.

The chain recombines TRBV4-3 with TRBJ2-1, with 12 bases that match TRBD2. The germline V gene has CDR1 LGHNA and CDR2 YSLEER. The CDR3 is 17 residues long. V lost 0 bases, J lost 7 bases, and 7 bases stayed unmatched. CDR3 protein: CASSQEGLAGGPNEQFF. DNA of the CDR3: TGCGCCAGCAGCCAAGAAGGGCTAGCGGGGGGGCCTAATGAGCAGTTCTTC.

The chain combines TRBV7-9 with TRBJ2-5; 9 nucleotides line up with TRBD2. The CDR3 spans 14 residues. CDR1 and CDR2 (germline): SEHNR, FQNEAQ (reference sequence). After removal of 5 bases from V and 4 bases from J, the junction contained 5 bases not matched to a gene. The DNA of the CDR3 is TGTGCCAGCAGCCCGGGACTAGCATCAGAGACCCAGTACTTC. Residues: CASSPGLASETQYF.

CDR3 nucleotides: TGTGCCAGCTCACCAAGAGTCCGAGAGACCCAGTACTTC. It is translated as CASSPRVRETQYF. The chain combines TRBV18 with TRBJ2-5; D remains unclear. Deletions cut 2 bases from V and 4 bases from J, with 8 bases between. In germline, CDR1 is KGHSH, CDR2 LQKENI. The CDR3 totals 13 residues.

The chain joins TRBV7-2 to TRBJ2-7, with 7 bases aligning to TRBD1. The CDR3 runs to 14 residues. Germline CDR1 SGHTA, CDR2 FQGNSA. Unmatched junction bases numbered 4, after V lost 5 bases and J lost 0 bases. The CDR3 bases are TGTGCCAGCAGCCTGGACAGGAGCTCCTACGAGCAGTACTTC. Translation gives CASSLDRSSYEQYF.

This CDR3 reads CASSVSDRGLDTIYF. The CDR3 nucleotides are TGTGCCAGCAGCGTATCGGACAGGGGGCTGGACACCATATATTTT. The chain joins TRBV9 to TRBJ1-3, with 11 bases fitting TRBD1. Trimming took 1 base from V and 8 from J; bases not matched to a gene: 5. Germline V gene sequence: CDR1 SGDLS, CDR2 YYNGEE. CDR3 length equals 15 residues.

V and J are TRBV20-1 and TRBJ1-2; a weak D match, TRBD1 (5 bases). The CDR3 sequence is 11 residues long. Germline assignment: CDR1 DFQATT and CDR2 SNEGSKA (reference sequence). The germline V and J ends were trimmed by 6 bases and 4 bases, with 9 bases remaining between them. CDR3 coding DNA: TGCAGTGCCTCGGGGGGCTATGGCTACACCTTC. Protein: CSASGGYGYTF.

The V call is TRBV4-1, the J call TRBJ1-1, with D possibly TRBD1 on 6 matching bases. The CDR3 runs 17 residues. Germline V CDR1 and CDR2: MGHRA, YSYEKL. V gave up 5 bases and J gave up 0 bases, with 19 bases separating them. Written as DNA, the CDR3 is TGCGCCAGCAGCGACGGACAGTCCCTACTGGTGAACACTGAAGCTTTCTTT. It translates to CASSDGQSLLVNTEAFF.

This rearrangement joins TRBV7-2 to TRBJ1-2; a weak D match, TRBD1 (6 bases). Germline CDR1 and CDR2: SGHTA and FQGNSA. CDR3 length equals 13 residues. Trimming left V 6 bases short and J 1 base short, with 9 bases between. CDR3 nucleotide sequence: TGTGCCAGCAGTCCGGACAGTAACTATGGCTACACCTTC. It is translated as CASSPDSNYGYTF.

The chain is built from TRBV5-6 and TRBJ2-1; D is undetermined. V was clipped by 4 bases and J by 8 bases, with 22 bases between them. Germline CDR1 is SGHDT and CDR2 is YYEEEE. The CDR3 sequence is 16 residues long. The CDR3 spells CASSAWARPSTDEQFF. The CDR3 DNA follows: TGTGCCAGCAGCGCGTGGGCACGGCCGAGTACGGATGAGCAGTTCTTC.

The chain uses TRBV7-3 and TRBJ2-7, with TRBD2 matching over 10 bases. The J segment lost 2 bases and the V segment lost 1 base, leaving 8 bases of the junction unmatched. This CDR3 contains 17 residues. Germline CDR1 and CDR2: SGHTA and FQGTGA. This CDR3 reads CASSLNVPSGRTYEQYV. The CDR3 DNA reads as TGTGCCAGCAGCTTAAACGTCCCTAGCGGGAGAACCTACGAGCAGTACGTC.

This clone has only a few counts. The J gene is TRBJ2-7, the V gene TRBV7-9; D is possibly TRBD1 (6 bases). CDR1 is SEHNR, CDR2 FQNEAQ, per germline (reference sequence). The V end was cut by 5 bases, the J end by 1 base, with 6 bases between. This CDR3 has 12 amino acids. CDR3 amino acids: CASSGQSYEQYV. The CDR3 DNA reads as TGTGCCAGCAGCGGACAGTCCTACGAGCAGTACGTC.

The CDR3 nucleotides are TGTGCCAGCAGCTACGGGACAAGGGGTGAAGGGCTGTTTTTT. Its protein product is CASSYGTRGEGLFF. The rearrangement uses TRBV7-2 and TRBJ2-2, with TRBD1 as a possible D gene (6 bases). Germline V gene data show CDR1 as SGHTA and CDR2 as FQGNSA. The V end lost 4 bases, the J end lost 13 bases, and 19 bases lay between the germline ends. The CDR3 length is 14 residues.

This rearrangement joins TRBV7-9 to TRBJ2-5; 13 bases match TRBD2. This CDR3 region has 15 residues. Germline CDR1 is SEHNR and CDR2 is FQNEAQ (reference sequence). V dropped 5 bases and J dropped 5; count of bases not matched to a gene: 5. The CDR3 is CASSPLAGGLETQYF. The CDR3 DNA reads TGTGCCAGCAGCCCACTAGCGGGGGGGCTGGAGACCCAGTACTTC.

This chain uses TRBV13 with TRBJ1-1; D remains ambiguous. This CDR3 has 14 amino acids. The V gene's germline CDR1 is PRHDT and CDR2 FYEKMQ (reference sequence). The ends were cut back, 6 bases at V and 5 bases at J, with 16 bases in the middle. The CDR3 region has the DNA TGTGCCAGCAGTGGAGATCTGGGAGTTACTGAAGCTTTCTTT. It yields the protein CASSGDLGVTEAFF.

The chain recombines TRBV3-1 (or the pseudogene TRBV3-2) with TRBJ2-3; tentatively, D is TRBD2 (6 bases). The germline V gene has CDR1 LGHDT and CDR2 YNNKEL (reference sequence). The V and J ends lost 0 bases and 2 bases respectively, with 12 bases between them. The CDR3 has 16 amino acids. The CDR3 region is CASSQDFSGFTDTQYF. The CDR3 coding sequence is TGTGCCAGCAGCCAAGATTTTAGCGGCTTCACAGATACGCAGTATTTT.

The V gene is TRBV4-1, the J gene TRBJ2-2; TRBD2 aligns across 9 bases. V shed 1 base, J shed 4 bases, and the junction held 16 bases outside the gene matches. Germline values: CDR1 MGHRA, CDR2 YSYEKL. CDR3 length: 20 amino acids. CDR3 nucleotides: TGCGCCAGCAGCCAAGTTTTTGGAGTAGCGGGAGTCGGTGGCACCGGGGAGCTGTTTTTT. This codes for CASSQVFGVAGVGGTGELFF.

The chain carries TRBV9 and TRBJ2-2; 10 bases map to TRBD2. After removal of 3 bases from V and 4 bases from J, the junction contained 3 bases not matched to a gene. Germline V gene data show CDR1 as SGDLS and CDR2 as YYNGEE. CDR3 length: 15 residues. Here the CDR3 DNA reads TGTGCCAGCAGCGGAGGACTAGCGGTCACCGGGGAGCTGTTTTTT. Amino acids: CASSGGLAVTGELFF. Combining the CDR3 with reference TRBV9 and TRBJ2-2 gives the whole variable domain DSGVTQTPKHLITATGQRVTLRCSPRSGDLSVYWYQQSLDQGLQFLIQYYNGEERAKGNILERFSAQQFPDLHSELNLSSLELGDSALYFCASSGGLAVTGELFFGEGSRLTVL.

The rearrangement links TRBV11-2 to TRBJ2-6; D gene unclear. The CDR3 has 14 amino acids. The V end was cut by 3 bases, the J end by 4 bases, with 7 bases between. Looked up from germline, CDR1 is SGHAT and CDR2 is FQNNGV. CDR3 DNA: TGTGCCAGCAGCTTTGTAGTGGGGGCCAACGTCCTGACTTTC. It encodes CASSFVVGANVLTF.

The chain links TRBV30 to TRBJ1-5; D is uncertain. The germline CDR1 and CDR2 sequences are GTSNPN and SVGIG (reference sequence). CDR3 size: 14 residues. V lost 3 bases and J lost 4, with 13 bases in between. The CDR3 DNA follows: TGTGCCTGGAGCGCCGTGGGAGGGAATCAGCCCCAGCATTTT. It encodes CAWSAVGGNQPQHF.

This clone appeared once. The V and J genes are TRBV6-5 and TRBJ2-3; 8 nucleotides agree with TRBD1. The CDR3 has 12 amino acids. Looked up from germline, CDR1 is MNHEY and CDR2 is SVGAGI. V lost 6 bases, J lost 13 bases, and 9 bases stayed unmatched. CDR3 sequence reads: CASSRTGNGKYF. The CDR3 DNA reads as TGTGCCAGCAGCCGGACAGGGAATGGGAAGTATTTT.

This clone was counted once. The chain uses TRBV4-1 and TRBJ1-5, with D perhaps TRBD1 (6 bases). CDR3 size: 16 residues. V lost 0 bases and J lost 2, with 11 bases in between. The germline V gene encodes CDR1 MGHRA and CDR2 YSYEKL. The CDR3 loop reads CASSQDRGHGNQPQHF. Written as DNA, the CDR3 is TGCGCCAGCAGCCAAGACAGGGGTCATGGCAATCAGCCCCAGCATTTT.

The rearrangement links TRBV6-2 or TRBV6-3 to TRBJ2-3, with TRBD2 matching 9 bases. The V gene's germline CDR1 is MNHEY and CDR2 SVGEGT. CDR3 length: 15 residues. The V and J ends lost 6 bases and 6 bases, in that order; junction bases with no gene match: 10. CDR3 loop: CASSPRGGGADTQYF. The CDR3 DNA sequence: TGTGCCAGCAGCCCGAGGGGCGGGGGGGCGGATACGCAGTATTTT.

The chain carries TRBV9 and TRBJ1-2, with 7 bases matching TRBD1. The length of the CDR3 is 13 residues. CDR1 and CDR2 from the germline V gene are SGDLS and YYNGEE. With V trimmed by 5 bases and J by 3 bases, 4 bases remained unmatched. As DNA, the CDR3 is TGTGCCAGCAGTAATGACAGGGACTATGGCTACACCTTC. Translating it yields CASSNDRDYGYTF.